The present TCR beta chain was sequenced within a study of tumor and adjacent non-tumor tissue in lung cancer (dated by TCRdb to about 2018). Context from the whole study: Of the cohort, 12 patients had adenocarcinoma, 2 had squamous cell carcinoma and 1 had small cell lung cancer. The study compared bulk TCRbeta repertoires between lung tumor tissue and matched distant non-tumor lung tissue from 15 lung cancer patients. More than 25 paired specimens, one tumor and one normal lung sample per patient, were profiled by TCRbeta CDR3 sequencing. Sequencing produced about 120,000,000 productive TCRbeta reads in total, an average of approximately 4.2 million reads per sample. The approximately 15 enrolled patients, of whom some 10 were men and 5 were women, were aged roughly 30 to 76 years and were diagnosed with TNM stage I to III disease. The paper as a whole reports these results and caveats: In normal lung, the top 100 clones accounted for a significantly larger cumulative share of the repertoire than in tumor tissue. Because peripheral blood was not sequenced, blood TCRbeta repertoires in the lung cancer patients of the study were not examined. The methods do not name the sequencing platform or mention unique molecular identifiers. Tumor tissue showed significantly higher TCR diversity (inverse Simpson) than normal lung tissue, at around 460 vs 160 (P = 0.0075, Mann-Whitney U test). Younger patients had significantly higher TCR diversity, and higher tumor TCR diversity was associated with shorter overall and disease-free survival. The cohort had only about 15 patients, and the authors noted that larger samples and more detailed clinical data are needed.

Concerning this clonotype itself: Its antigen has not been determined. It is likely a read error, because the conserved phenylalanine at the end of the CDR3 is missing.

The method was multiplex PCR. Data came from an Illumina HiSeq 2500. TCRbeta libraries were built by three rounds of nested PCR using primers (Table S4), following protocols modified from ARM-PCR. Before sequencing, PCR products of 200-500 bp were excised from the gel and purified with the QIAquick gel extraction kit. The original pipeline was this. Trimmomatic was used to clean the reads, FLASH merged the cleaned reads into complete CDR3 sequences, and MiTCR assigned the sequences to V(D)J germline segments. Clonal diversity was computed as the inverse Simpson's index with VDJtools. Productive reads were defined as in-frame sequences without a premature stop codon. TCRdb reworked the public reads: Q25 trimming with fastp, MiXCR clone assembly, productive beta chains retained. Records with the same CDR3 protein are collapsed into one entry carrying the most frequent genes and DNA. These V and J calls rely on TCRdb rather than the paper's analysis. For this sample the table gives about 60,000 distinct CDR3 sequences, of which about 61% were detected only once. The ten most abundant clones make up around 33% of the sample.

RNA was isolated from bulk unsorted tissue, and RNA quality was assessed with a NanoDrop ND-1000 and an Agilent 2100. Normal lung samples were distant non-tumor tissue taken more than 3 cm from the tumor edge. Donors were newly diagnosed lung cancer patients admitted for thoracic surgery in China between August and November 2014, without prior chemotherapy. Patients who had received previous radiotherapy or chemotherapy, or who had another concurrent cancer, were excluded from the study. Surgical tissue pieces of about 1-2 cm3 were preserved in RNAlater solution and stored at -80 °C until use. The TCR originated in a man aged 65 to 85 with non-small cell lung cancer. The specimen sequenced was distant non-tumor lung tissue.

CDR3 protein: CASSSRTGDKNIQYL. The nucleotides read TGTGCCAGCAGCTCCCGGACAGGGGACAAAAACATTCAGTACTTA. Recombination linked TRBV11-1 to TRBJ2-4; 9 nucleotides in the junction match TRBD1. The V end gives up 4 bases and the J end 3 bases, leaving 4 bases in the junction not matched to a gene. From the germline V gene (reference sequence), CDR1 is SGHAT and CDR2 is FQDESV. The CDR3 extends over 15 residues, inclusive of both ends. Kept here is only the CDR3 DNA, which spans 45 bases and is read in frame from base 1.